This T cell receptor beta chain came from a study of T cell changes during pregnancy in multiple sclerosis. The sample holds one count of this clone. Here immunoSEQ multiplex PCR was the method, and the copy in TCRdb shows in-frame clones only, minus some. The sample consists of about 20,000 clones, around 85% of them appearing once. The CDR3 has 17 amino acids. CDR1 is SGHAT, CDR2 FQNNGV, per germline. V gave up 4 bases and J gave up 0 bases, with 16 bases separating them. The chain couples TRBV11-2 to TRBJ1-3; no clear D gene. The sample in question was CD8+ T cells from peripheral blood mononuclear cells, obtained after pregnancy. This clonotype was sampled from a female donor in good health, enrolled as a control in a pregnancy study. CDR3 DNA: TGTGCCAGCAGCTCTCCGTTGGACTTAAGCTCTGGAAACACCATATATTTT. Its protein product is CASSSPLDLSSGNTIYF.